One sample yielded the 5 T cell receptor beta chains listed below, sequenced in a study of OX40 agonist ivuxolimab in advanced cancers. Profiling relied on immunoSEQ multiplex PCR, and the TCRdb table lists in-frame clones only, not all of them. The table includes 90,000 or so clones, about 91% detected once. Sequences were derived from CD4+ or CD8+ T cells sorted from blood, sampled in a trial of the OX40 agonist ivuxolimab. The receptors here all came from an adult with an advanced solid tumor such as melanoma, head and neck, liver or kidney cancer.

The CDR3 DNA follows: TGTGCCAGCTCACGACCAGGGGGGACGCAGTATTTT. Translated: CASSRPGGTQYF. J is TRBJ2-3 and V is TRBV18, with a possible D match to TRBD1 (7 bases). V lost 4 bases and J lost 9, with 11 bases in between. From germline, CDR1 is KGHSH and CDR2 LQKENI. This CDR3 is 12 amino acids long.

The rearrangement uses TRBV11-2 and TRBJ2-6; 10 bases are a match to TRBD1. Germline V lookup: CDR1 SGHAT, CDR2 FQNNGV. The CDR3 runs 17 residues. Trimming took 6 bases from V and 0 from J; bases not matched to a gene: 5. The CDR3 protein is CASSSGTGDSGANVLTF. CDR3 sequence (DNA): TGTGCCAGCAGTTCCGGGACAGGGGACTCTGGGGCCAACGTCCTGACTTTC.

The chain is built from TRBV9 and TRBJ2-1; possibly TRBD1 for D (6 bases). Germline-derived CDR1 and CDR2 are SGDLS and YYNGEE. The V end was cut by 4 bases, the J end by 6 bases, with 14 bases between. The CDR3 length is 14 residues. The CDR3 region is CASSIPSQGNEQFF. The CDR3 DNA sequence: TGTGCCAGCAGCATCCCCTCACAGGGCAATGAGCAGTTCTTC.

The V call is TRBV5-1, the J call TRBJ1-1; D not resolved. This CDR3 is 13 amino acids long. With 4 bases removed from V and 3 bases from J, the gap between germline ends came to 10 bases. Germline CDR1 reads SGHRS; CDR2 reads YFSETQ. DNA for the CDR3: TGCGCCAGCAGCACCGGCGTCGACACTGAAGCTTTCTTT. Encoded protein: CASSTGVDTEAFF.

This clone has only a few counts. The chain recombines TRBV6-4 with TRBJ1-1; 7 bases map to TRBD1. The CDR3 has 14 amino acids. J was trimmed by 4 bases and V by 0 bases; bases with no gene match: 2. Germline V CDR1 and CDR2: MRHNA, SNTAGT. For the CDR3, the DNA is TGTGCCAGCAGTGACTCGAACAGGGGCACTGAAGCTTTCTTT. The encoded protein is CASSDSNRGTEAFF.